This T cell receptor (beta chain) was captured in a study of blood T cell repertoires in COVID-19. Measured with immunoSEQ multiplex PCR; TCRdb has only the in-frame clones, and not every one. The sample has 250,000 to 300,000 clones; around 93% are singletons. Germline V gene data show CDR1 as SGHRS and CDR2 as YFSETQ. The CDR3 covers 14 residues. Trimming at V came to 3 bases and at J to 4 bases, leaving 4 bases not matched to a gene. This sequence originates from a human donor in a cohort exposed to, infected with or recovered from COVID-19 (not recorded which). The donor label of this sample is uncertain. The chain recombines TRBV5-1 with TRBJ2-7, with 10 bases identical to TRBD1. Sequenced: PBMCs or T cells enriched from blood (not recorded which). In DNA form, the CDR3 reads TGCGCCAGCAGCTGGGGGGGACAGGGGTACGAGCAGTACTTC. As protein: CASSWGGQGYEQYF.